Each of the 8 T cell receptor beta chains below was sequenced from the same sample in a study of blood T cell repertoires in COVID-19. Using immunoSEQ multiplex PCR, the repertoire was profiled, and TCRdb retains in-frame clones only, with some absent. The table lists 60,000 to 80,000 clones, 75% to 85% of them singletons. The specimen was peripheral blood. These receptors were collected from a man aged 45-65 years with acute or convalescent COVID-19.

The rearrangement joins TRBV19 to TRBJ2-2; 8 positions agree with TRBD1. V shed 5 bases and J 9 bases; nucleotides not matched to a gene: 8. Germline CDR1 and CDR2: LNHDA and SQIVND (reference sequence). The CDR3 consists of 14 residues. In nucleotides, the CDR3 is TGTGCCAGTAGTGTCGGGACAGGCCACCGGGAGCTGTTTTTT. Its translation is CASSVGTGHRELFF.

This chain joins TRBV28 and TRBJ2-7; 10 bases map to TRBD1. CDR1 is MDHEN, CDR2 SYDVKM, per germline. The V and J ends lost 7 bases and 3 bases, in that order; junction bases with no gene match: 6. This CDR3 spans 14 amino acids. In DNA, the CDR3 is TGTGCCAGCACCGAAGGACAGGGGGTCTACGAGCAGTACTTC. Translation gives CASTEGQGVYEQYF.

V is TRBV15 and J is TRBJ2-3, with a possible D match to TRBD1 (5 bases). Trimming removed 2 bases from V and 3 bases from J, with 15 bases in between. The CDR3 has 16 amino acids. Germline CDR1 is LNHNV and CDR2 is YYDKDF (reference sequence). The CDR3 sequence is CATSRPGPPGTDTQYF. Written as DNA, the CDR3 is TGTGCCACCAGCAGACCTGGACCGCCAGGGACAGATACGCAGTATTTT.

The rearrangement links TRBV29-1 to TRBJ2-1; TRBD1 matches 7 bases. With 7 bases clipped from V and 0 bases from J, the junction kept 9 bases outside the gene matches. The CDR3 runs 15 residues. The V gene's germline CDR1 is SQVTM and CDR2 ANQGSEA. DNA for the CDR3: TGCAGCGCTGGGACAGCGAGGAGCTCCTACAATGAGCAGTTCTTC. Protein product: CSAGTARSSYNEQFF.

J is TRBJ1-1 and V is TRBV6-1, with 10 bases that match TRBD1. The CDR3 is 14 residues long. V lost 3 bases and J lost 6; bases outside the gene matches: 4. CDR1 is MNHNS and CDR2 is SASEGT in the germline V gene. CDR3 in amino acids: CASSDDRGLSEAFF. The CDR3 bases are TGTGCCAGCAGTGACGACAGGGGGCTTTCTGAAGCTTTCTTT.

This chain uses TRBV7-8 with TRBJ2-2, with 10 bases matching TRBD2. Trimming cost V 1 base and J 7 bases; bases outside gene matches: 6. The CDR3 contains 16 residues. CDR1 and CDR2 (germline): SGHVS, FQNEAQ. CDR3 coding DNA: TGTGCCAGCAGCTTAGACCTAGCGGGGGTGGTCGGGGAGCTGTTTTTT. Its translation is CASSLDLAGVVGELFF.

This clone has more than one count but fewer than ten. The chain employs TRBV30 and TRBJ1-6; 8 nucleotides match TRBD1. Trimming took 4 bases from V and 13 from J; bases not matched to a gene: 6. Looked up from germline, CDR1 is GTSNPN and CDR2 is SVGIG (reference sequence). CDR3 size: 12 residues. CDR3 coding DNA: TGTGCCTGGAATTACAGGGGGGGGCCCCTCCACTTT. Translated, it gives CAWNYRGGPLHF. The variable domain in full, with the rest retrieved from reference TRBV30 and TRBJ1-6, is SQTIHQWPATLVQPVGSPLSLECTVEGTSNPNLYWYRQAAGRGLQLLFYSVGIGQISSEVPQNLSASRPQDRQFILSSKKLLLSDSGFYLCAWNYRGGPLHFGNGTRLTVT.

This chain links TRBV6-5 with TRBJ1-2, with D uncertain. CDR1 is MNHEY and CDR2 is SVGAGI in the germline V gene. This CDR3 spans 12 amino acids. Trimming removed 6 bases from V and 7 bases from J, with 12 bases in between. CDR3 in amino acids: CASRAGSLGYTF. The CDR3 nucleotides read TGTGCCAGCAGAGCAGGATCACTTGGCTACACCTTC.